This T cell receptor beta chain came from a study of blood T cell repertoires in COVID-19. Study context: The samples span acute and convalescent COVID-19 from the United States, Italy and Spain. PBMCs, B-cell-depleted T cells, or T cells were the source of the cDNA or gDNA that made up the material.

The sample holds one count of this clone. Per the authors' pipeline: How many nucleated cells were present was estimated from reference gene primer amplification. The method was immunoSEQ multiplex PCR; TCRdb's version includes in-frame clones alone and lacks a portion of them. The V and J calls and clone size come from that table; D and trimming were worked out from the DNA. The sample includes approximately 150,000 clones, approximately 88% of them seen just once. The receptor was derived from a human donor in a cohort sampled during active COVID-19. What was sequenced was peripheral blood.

CDR3 amino acids: CASSLGQAPGNTIYF. The CDR3 coding sequence is TGTGCCAGCAGCTTAGGACAAGCACCTGGAAACACCATATATTTT. The chain recombines TRBV7-7 with TRBJ1-3; D remains unclear. V dropped 1 base and J dropped 2 bases, with 9 bases sitting between them. Per germline, CDR1 SSHAT and CDR2 FNYEAQ (reference sequence). The CDR3 sequence is 15 residues long.